This T cell receptor beta chain emerged from a study of spatial heterogeneity in lung cancer. Across the whole study: Counts of TCR transcripts in tumor regions tracked strongly with a T cell module score that came from matched bulk RNA-seq. Study-level results: Tumor mutation counts were tracked by expanded intratumoral alpha and beta TCR counts.

This clonotype was seen a handful of times. The antigen is undetermined. Documented time point: sample taken at primary tumor resection. TCRdb redid the calling of the 5' RACE reads with MiXCR, one entry per CDR3 protein. This sample has more than 25,000 distinct CDR3 sequences; 7.1% occur once, and the top ten carry around 26%. Trimming took off 2 bases at V and 1 base at J, with 11 bases between the two ends. This CDR3 region has 16 residues. Per the germline V gene, CDR1 is SGHAT and CDR2 is FQNNGV. The sequence was obtained from a male donor with early-stage non-small cell lung cancer. The material sequenced was lung tumor tissue, taken at surgery. The chain joins TRBV11-2 to TRBJ2-2, with D maybe TRBD2 (5 bases). The CDR3 here is CASSLRAGGNTGELFF. CDR3 bases: TGTGCCAGCAGCTTAAGGGCAGGAGGGAACACCGGGGAGCTGTTTTTT.